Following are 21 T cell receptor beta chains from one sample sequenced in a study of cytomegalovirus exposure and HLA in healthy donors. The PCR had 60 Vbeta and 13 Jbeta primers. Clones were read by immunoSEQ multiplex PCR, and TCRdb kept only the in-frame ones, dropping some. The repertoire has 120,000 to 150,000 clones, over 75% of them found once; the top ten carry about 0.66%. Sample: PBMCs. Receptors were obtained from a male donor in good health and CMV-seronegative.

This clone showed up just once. CDR3 DNA: TGTGCCAGCTCACCCTCTAGCGGGCCTCGCTACAATGAGCAGTTCTTC. It codes for CASSPSSGPRYNEQFF. The chain is built from TRBV18 and TRBJ2-1, with 8 bases identical to TRBD2. J gave up 3 bases and V 3 bases, and 7 bases lay outside the gene matches. The CDR3 is made up of 16 amino acids. Looked up from germline, CDR1 is KGHSH and CDR2 is LQKENI.

CDR3 sequence: CASSLTGDPNQPQHF. The CDR3 nucleotides are TGTGCCAGCAGCCTGACAGGGGACCCCAATCAGCCCCAGCATTTT. This chain connects TRBV7-9 to TRBJ1-5; 8 nucleotides line up with TRBD1. V lost 5 bases and J lost 3; bases outside the gene matches: 6. The CDR3 has 15 amino acids. Germline assignment: CDR1 SEHNR and CDR2 FQNEAQ (reference sequence).

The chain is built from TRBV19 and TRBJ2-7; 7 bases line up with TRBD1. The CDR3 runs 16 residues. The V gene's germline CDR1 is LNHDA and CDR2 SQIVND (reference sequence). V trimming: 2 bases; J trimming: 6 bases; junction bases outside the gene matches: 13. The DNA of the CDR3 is TGTGCCAGTAGTATAAATGAGGGCAGGGGGTTCGGCGAGCAGTACTTC. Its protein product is CASSINEGRGFGEQYF. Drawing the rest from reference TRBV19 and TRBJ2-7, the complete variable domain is DGGITQSPKYLFRKEGQNVTLSCEQNLNHDAMYWYRQDPGQGLRLIYYSQIVNDFQKGDIAEGYSVSREKKESFPLTVTSAQKNPTAFYLCASSINEGRGFGEQYFGPGTRLTVT.

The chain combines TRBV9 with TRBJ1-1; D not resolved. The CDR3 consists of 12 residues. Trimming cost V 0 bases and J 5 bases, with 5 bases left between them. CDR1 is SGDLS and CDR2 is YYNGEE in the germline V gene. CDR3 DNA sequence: TGTGCCAGCAGCGTAGGTCTTACTGAAGCTTTCTTT. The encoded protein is CASSVGLTEAFF.

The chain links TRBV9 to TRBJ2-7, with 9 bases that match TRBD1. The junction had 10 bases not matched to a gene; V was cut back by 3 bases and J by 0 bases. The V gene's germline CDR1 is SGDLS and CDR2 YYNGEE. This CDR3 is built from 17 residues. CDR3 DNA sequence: TGTGCCAGCAGCGAGGGACGGGGACAGGGCCCCTCCTACGAGCAGTACTTC. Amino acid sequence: CASSEGRGQGPSYEQYF.

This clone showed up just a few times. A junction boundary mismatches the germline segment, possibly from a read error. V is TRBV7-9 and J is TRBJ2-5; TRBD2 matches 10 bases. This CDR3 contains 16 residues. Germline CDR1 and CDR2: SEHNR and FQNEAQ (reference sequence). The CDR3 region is CSSSSGLADLIETQYF. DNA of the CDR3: TGTTCCAGCAGCTCCGGACTAGCGGACCTTATCGAGACCCAGTACTTC. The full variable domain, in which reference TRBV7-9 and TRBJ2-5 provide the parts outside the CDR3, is DTGVSQNPRHKITKRGQNVTFRCDPISEHNRLYWYRQTLGQGPEFLTYFQNEAQLEKSRLLSDRFSAERPKGSFSTLEIQRTEQGDSAMYLCSSSSGLADLIETQYFGPGTRLLVL.

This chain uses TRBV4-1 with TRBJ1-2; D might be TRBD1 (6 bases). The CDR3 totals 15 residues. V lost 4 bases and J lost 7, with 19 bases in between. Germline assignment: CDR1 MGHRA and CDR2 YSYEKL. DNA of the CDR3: TGCGCCAGCAGCCCAAAATACGGGGGGGCTCTTGGCTACACCTTC. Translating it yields CASSPKYGGALGYTF.

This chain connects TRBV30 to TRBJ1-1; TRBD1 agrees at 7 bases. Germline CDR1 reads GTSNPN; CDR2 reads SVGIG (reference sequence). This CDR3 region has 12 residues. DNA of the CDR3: TGTGCAGGGGGCCTCATGAACACTGAAGCTTTCTTT. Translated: CAGGLMNTEAFF. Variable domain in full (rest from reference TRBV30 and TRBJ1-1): SQTIHQWPATLVQPVGSPLSLECTVEGTSNPNLYWYRQAAGRGLQLLFYSVGIGQISSEVPQNLSASRPQDRQFILSSKKLLLSDSGFYLCAGGLMNTEAFFGQGTRLTVV.

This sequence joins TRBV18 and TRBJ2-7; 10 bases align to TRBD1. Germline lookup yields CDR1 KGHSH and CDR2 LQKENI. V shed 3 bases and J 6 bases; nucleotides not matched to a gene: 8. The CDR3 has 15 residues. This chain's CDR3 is CASSPDVDRGREQYF. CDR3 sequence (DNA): TGTGCCAGCTCACCGGACGTTGACAGGGGGCGCGAGCAGTACTTC.

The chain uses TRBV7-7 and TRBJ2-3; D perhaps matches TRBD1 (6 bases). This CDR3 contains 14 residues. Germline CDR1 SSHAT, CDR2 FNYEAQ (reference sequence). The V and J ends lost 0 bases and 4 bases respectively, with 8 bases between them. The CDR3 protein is CASSLAQGSDTQYF. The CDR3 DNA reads TGTGCCAGCAGCTTAGCCCAGGGGTCAGATACGCAGTATTTT. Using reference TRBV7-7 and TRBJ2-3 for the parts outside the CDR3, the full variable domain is GAGVSQSPRYKVTKRGQDVTLRCDPISSHATLYWYQQALGQGPEFLTYFNYEAQPDKSGLPSDRFSAERPEGSISTLTIQRTEQRDSAMYRCASSLAQGSDTQYFGPGTRLTVL.

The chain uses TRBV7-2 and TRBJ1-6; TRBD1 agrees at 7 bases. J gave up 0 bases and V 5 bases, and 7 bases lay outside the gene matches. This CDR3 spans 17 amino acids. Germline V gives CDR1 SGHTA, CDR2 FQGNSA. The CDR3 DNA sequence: TGTGCCAGCAGCCCCGGGGACAGTATCTCCTATAATTCACCCCTCCACTTT. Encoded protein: CASSPGDSISYNSPLHF.

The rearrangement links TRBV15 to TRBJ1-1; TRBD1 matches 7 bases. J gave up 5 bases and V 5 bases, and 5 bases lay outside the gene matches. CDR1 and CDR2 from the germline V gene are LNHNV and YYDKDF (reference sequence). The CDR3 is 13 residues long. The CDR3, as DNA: TGTGCCACCAGCCAAGCAGGGGGGACTGAAGCTTTCTTT. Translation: CATSQAGGTEAFF.

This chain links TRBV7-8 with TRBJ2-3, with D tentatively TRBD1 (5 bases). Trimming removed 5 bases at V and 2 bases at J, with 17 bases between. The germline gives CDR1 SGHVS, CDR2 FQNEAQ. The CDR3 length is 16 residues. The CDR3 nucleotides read TGTGCCAGCAGCAATAAGCCGTGGACAAACACAGATACGCAGTATTTT. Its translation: CASSNKPWTNTDTQYF.

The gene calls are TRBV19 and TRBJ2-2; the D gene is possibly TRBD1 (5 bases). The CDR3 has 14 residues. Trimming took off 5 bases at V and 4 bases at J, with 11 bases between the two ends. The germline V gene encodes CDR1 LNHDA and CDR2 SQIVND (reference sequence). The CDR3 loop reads CASSQQGGTGELFF. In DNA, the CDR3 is TGTGCCAGTAGTCAGCAGGGTGGCACCGGGGAGCTGTTTTTT.

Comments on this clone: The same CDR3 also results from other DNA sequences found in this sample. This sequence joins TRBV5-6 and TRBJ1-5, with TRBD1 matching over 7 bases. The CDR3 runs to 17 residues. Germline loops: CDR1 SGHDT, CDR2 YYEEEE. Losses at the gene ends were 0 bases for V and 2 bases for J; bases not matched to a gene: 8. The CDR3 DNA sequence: TGTGCCAGCAGCTTGGCCCTGAGGGGGCCCGGCAATCAGCCCCAGCATTTT. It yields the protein CASSLALRGPGNQPQHF.

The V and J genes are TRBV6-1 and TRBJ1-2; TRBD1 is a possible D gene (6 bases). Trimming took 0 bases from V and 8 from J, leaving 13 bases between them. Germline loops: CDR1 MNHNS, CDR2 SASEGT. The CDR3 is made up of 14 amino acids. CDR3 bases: TGTGCCAGCAGTGAAGCATACAGGGTGAGGGGCTACACCTTC. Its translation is CASSEAYRVRGYTF.

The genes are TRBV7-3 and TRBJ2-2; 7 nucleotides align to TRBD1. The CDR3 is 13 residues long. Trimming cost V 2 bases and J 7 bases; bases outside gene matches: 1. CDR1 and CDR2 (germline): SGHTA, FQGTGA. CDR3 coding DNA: TGTGCCAGCAGCTTACAGGGGGTCGGGGAGCTGTTTTTT. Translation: CASSLQGVGELFF. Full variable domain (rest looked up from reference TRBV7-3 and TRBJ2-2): GAGVSQTPSNKVTEKGKYVELRCDPISGHTALYWYRQSLGQGPEFLIYFQGTGAADDSGLPNDRFFAVRPEGSVSTLKIQRTERGDSAVYLCASSLQGVGELFFGEGSRLTVL.

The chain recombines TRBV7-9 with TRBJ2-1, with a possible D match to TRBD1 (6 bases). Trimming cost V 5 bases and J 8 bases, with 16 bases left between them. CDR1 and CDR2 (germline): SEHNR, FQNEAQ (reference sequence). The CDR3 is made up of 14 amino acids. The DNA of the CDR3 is TGTGCCAGCAGCAACAGGGAAGATAGGCATGAGCAGTTCTTC. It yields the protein CASSNREDRHEQFF. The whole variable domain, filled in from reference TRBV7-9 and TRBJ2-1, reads DTGVSQNPRHKITKRGQNVTFRCDPISEHNRLYWYRQTLGQGPEFLTYFQNEAQLEKSRLLSDRFSAERPKGSFSTLEIQRTEQGDSAMYLCASSNREDRHEQFFGPGTRLTVL.

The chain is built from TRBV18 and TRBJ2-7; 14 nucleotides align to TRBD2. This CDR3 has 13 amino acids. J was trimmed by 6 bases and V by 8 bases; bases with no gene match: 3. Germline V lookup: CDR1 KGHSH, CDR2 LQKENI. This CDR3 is CASRLAGGFEQYF. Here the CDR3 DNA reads TGTGCCAGCCGACTAGCGGGAGGGTTCGAGCAGTACTTC.

CDR3 bases: TGTGCCAGCAGTGATTGGGGCAGTAATTCACCCCTCCACTTT. It encodes CASSDWGSNSPLHF. The gene calls are TRBV25-1 and TRBJ1-6; a possible D gene is TRBD1 (5 bases). Germline CDR1 is MGHDK and CDR2 is SYGVNS. The CDR3 is 14 residues long. V was shortened by 3 bases and J by 6 bases, with 9 bases between the two germline ends.

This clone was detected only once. The CDR3 DNA reads as TGCGCCAGCAGCCAAGGACTAGCGGGGACCGGGGAGCTGTTTTTT. Translated: CASSQGLAGTGELFF. The chain uses TRBV4-1 and TRBJ2-2; 11 bases line up with TRBD2. Germline-derived CDR1 and CDR2 are MGHRA and YSYEKL. V lost 1 base and J lost 5; bases outside the gene matches: 0. The CDR3 is 15 residues long.